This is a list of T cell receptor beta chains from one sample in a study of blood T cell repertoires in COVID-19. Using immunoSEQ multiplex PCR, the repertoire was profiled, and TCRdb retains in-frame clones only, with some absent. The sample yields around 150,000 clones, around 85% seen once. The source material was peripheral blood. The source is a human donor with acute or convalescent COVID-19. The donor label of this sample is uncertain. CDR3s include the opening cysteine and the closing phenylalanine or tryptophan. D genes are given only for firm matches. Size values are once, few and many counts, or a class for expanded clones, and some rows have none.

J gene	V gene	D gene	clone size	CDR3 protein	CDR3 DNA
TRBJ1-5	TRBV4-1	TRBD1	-	CASSQFDRANQPQHF	TGCGCCAGCAGCCAATTCGACAGGGCCAATCAGCCCCAGCATTTT
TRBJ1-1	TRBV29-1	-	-	CSVVRQTFRLNTEAFF	TGCAGCGTGGTTCGACAGACTTTTCGGTTGAACACTGAAGCTTTCTTT
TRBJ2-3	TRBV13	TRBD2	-	CASSLVAGGTDTQYF	TGTGCCAGCAGCTTAGTGGCGGGGGGTACAGATACGCAGTATTTT
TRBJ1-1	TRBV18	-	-	CASSPRGQGYSVNTEAFF	TGTGCCAGCTCACCACGCGGGCAGGGGTACTCCGTGAACACTGAAGCTTTCTTT
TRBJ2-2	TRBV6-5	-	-	CASSYSVGATGELFF	TGTGCCAGCAGTTACTCTGTGGGAGCCACCGGGGAGCTGTTTTTT
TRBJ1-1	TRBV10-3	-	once	CAISVGGGGTEAFF	TGTGCCATCAGTGTGGGGGGCGGGGGAACTGAAGCTTTCTTT
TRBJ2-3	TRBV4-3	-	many	CASSQDTVDTQYF	TGCGCCAGCAGCCAAGACACGGTGGATACGCAGTATTTT
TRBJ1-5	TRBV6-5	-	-	CASRRGADQPQHF	TGTGCCAGTAGGCGGGGGGCAGATCAGCCCCAGCATTTT
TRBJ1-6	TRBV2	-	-	CASIVGSSYNSPLHF	TGTGCCAGCATTGTAGGGAGCTCCTATAATTCACCCCTCCACTTT
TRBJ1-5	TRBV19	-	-	CASMVRQRNQPQHF	TGTGCCAGTATGGTTAGACAGCGCAATCAGCCCCAGCATTTT
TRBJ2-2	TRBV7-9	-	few	CASSLGALKTTGELFF	TGTGCCAGCAGCTTAGGAGCGCTGAAAACCACCGGGGAGCTGTTTTTT
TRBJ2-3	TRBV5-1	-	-	CASKGGSPTDTQYF	TGCGCCAGCAAGGGGGGGAGCCCCACAGATACGCAGTATTTT
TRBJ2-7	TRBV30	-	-	CAWSAGAARISLYF	TGTGCCTGGAGTGCAGGGGCGGCTCGGATTAGCTTGTACTTC
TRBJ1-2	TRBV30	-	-	CAWSVYRAGYTF	TGTGCCTGGAGTGTATACAGGGCTGGCTACACCTTC
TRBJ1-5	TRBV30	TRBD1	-	CAWTQGGTGYQPQHF	TGTGCCTGGACCCAGGGGGGGACAGGGTATCAGCCCCAGCATTTT
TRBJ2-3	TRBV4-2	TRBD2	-	CASSPSRWGTSGGAGSTDTQYF	TGTGCCAGCAGCCCCTCCCGATGGGGGACTAGCGGGGGGGCCGGATCCACAGATACGCAGTATTTT
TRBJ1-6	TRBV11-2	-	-	CASSSTASSYNSPLHF	TGTGCCAGCAGCTCGACAGCGAGCTCCTATAATTCACCCCTCCACTTT
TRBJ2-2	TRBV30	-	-	CAWSARARGNTGELFF	TGTGCCTGGAGTGCACGTGCTAGGGGAAACACCGGGGAGCTGTTTTTT
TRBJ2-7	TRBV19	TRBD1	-	CASSHTGGIMGQYF	TGTGCCAGTAGTCACACAGGGGGTATTATGGGGCAGTACTTC
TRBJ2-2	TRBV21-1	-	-	CASRDAGGKPGELFF	TGTGCCAGCAGGGATGCAGGGGGAAAGCCCGGGGAGCTGTTTTTT
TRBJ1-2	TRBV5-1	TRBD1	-	CASSLQGQGAGYTF	TGCGCCAGCAGCTTGCAAGGACAGGGGGCTGGCTACACCTTC
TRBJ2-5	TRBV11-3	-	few	CASSSSGGSKETQYF	TGTGCCAGCAGCTCATCAGGGGGGTCCAAAGAGACCCAGTACTTC
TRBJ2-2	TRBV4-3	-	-	CASSQVLTGGNTGELFF	TGCGCCAGCAGCCAAGTGTTGACAGGCGGGAACACCGGGGAGCTGTTTTTT
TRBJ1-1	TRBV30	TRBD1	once	CAGGTGLMNTEAFF	TGTGCCGGGGGGACAGGGCTTATGAACACTGAAGCTTTCTTT
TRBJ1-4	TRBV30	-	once	CAWSPGNAEKLFF	TGTGCCTGGAGCCCCGGGAATGCCGAAAAACTGTTTTTT
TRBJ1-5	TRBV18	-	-	CASSPPQYNQPQHF	TGTGCCAGCTCACCACCCCAGTACAATCAGCCCCAGCATTTT
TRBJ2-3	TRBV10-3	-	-	CAISITSAKDNGRQYF	TGTGCCATCAGCATAACCTCAGCTAAAGACAACGGTAGGCAGTATTTT
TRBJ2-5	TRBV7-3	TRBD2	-	CASSLTVVAGVQETQYF	TGTGCCAGCAGCTTAACGGTAGTAGCGGGAGTCCAAGAGACCCAGTACTTC
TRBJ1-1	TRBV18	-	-	CASSPQAVNTEAFF	TGTGCCAGCTCACCTCAGGCAGTGAACACTGAAGCTTTCTTT
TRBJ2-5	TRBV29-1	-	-	CSPGGLGGTFAETQYF	TGCAGCCCCGGAGGATTGGGGGGAACCTTTGCGGAGACCCAGTACTTC
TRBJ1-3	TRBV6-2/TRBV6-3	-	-	CASSTHLSSGNTIYF	TGTGCCAGCAGTACCCATCTCAGCTCTGGAAACACCATATATTTT
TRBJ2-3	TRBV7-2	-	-	CASSSGQRLSTDTQYF	TGTGCCAGCAGTTCAGGACAGAGGCTTAGCACAGATACGCAGTATTTT
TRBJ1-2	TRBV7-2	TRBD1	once	CASSHRGASLTYGYTF	TGTGCCAGCAGCCACAGGGGCGCCTCCTTGACGTATGGCTACACCTTC
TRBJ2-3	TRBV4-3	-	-	CASSQDRDFTDTQYF	TGCGCCAGCAGCCAAGATAGGGACTTCACAGATACGCAGTATTTT
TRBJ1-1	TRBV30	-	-	CAWGAGARTEAFF	TGTGCCTGGGGGGCAGGGGCTCGGACTGAAGCTTTCTTT
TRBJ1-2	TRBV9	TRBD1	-	CASSVEGAGYGYTF	TGTGCCAGCAGCGTAGAGGGGGCCGGCTATGGCTACACCTTC
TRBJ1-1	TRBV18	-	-	CASSLQDNTEAFF	TGTGCCAGCTCACTACAGGATAACACTGAAGCTTTCTTT
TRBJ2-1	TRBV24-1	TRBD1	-	CATSDPRQGSYNEQFF	TGTGCCACCAGTGACCCTCGACAGGGGTCCTACAATGAGCAGTTCTTC
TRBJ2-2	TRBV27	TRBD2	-	CASSPSSPGLVGTGELFF	TGTGCCAGCAGTCCTTCTTCACCCGGACTAGTTGGCACCGGGGAGCTGTTTTTT